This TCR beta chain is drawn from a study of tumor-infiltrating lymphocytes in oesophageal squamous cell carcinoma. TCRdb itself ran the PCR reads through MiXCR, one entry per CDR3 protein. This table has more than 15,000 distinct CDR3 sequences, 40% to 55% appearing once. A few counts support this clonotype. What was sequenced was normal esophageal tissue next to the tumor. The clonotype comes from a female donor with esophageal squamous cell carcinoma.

CDR3 residues: CASSLARNEQFF. The CDR3 coding sequence is TGTGCCAGCAGCTTAGCTCGCAATGAGCAGTTCTTC. The V call is TRBV7-2, the J call TRBJ2-1; no reliable D call. The CDR3 has 12 residues. Germline V lookup: CDR1 SGHTA, CDR2 FQGNSA. Trimming cost V 0 bases and J 6 bases, with 3 bases left between them.